This is a list of T cell receptor beta chains from one sample in a study of neurological immune-mediated disorders. TCRdb re-derived calls from the 5' RACE reads in MiXCR, one entry per CDR3 protein. The repertoire holds approximately 82,000 distinct CDR3 sequences, with about 2.5% as singletons. The sequencing sample was made of PBMCs. The receptor set was obtained from a woman in her 30s with multiple sclerosis. The CDR3 runs from the conserved cysteine through the conserved F or W.

v_gene	CDR3aa
TRBV5-1	CASSPGGSGANQPQHF
TRBV7-3	CASSLTFYNEQFF
TRBV7-2	CASSLTGGRSYEQYF
TRBV6-6	CASRSGSATNEKLFF
TRBV25-1	CASTDGGAIRTGELFF
TRBV5-1	CASSSTGRSSYNEQFF
TRBV10-3	CAISEPQGLRYTNYGYTF
TRBV9	CASSVEFSGRPLSTDTQYF
TRBV11-2	CASSLLYLSSTDTQYF
TRBV4-3	CASSPFGATSGNTIYF
TRBV6-2/TRBV6-3	CASSYKTDSYEQYF
TRBV29-1	CSVEVGGTYEQYF
TRBV12-3/TRBV12-4	CASSHAGTGYYEQYF
TRBV10-3	CAIMNGRDAYEQYF
TRBV6-5	CASSRTRGSTDTQYF
TRBV19	CASSGFSGKVDNEQFF
TRBV6-2/TRBV6-3	CASTEGQVDNEQFF
TRBV12-3/TRBV12-4	CASSSVAGVANTEAFF
TRBV11-2	CASRPQLSEQFF
TRBV20-1	CSARTGVTGELFF
TRBV4-3	CASSQDEVQPQHF
TRBV7-2	CASSSQAGAYNEQFF
TRBV18	CASSPGAGLSYEQYF
TRBV20-1	CSARDPPSGRGTDTQYF
TRBV20-1	CSAGTPSQVNTEAFF
TRBV7-9	CASSPPLGGKKETQYF
TRBV5-1	CASSFGFSGANVLTF
TRBV7-2	CASSPRTDTYGYTF
TRBV28	CASRRDLGDSPLHF
TRBV18	CASSPLRDSSTGELFF
TRBV4-3	CASSQGASGTDTQYF
TRBV20-1	CSDIAGAVYEQYF
TRBV7-2	CAGEDNEQFF
TRBV29-1	CSVGSGRSYEQYF
TRBV7-9	CASSFREANYGYTF
TRBV20-1	CSALAGGKDTQYF
TRBV4-3	CASSQGWTSVSYEQYF
TRBV24-1	CATSDFGDTQYF
TRBV14	CASSHIGQGAEYEQYF
TRBV4-1	CASSQGGDSGLYEQYF
TRBV19	CASSGRDANSPLHF
TRBV30	CAWNGVRNEQFF
TRBV20-1	CSAPNRGQETQYF
TRBV29-1	CSGGRTNTGELFF
TRBV7-8	CASSPRVGGDTGELFF
TRBV6-5	CASRLAGGVNEQFF